This T cell receptor (beta chain) was retrieved from a study of CD8 T cells in Susac syndrome. The RNA, roughly 0.45 to 1 ug, was put through reverse transcription using random hexamers. Using its own MiXCR run on the immunoSEQ multiplex PCR reads, TCRdb lists one record per CDR3 protein. The sample contains about 190,000 distinct CDR3 sequences, 85% to 95% of which appear only once. The CDR3 runs to 17 residues. CDR1 is SGHRS and CDR2 is YFSETQ in the germline V gene. Trimming cost V 0 bases and J 5 bases; bases outside gene matches: 7. The chain couples TRBV5-1 to TRBJ2-1; TRBD2 agrees at 11 bases. The source of this sequence is a human donor with Susac syndrome. The sequenced sample was CD8+ T cells from PBMCs. The CDR3 sequence is CASSLDVGTSGNNEQFF. The CDR3 DNA sequence: TGCGCCAGCAGCTTGGACGTCGGGACTAGCGGAAACAATGAGCAGTTCTTC. The full variable domain, rest sourced from reference TRBV5-1 and TRBJ2-1, is KAGVTQTPRYLIKTRGQQVTLSCSPISGHRSVSWYQQTPGQGLQFLFEYFSETQRNKGNFPGRFSGRQFSNSRSEMNVSTLELGDSALYLCASSLDVGTSGNNEQFFGPGTRLTVL.